This TCR beta chain was retrieved from a study of cytotoxic CD8 clonotypes in ibrutinib-treated CLL (dated by TCRdb to the early 2020s). Turning to the overall study: The cohort was composed of approximately 11 relapsed/refractory and about 16 treatment-naive patients; IGHV unmutated status was identified in 17 to 18 patients. Responses were partial in some 24 patients and complete in 2; after median approximately 66 months follow-up, around 15 stayed in remission and some twelve progressed. Response samples were taken after a median of 12 months on treatment, ranging from about 6 to 40 months. On average, each sample had 255,043 productive templates and 100,000 or so productive rearrangements. Longitudinal samples were available for about 30% of the roughly 90 trial participants. Cryopreserved peripheral blood mononuclear cells were obtained before treatment, at response, and at either sustained remission or disease progression. All remission and progressive disease samples were collected while patients were still receiving ibrutinib.

Reading the label with the study, this specimen's time point is: roughly 25 months on ibrutinib. For TCR beta library preparation, approximately 1.8 micrograms of genomic DNA was extracted from cryopreserved PBMCs. Longitudinal blood samples from CLL patients on ibrutinib monotherapy were analyzed using high-throughput TCR beta sequencing. The patients were enrolled in a single-center, open-label phase 2 trial of ibrutinib monotherapy. Via the germline V gene, CDR1 is SGHRS and CDR2 YFSETQ. V is pruned by 4 bases and J by 2 bases, leaving 1 base of the junction without a gene match. The CDR3, from cysteine to phenylalanine, totals 15 residues. CDR3 DNA is the only sequence kept; it has 45 bases, read in frame from the first base. On a MiSeq, deep resolution sequencing aimed for a depth between 1 in 1 million and 1 in 200,000 T cells, with each clonotype covered 10x on average. The immunoSEQ hsTCRB Kit was used to generate the TCR beta libraries. For the original study's pipeline: ImmunoSEQ Data Assistant and ImmunoSEQ Analyzer were used for data analysis, and V, D and J genes were assigned according to IMGT definitions. Clonality, which ranges from 0 to 1, was calculated as one minus the normalized Shannon entropy of productive rearrangement frequencies. Public clonotype analysis was restricted to overrepresented clonotypes comprising at least 0.05% of each patient's repertoire. Approximately 13 age-matched healthy donor repertoires from immuneACCESS served as clonality controls. TCRdb provides this immuneACCESS table in a form limited to in-frame rearrangements. Some clones are lacking; in checked studies, under half of them reflect an unresolved V gene, and why the rest are absent is not known. That table is the source of V, J and clone size, and D and trimming were worked out from the DNA. In this sample the table shows around 130,000 clones, about 85% of which occur a single time. Together, the top ten hold 3% to 4% of the sample.

Overall study results and their limits: Public clonotypes were rare and either contracted or stayed stable during treatment, and the rise in clonality at ibrutinib response reflected the expansion of private clonotypes. At ibrutinib response clonality went up, during sustained remission it held steady, and at progression it dropped back toward baseline. Baseline clonality exceeded that of age-matched healthy donors and correlated strongly with circulating CD8+ T-cell counts. Sampling times were not matched between patients in sustained remission and patients whose disease was progressing, and lymph node repertoires were not examined.

Concerning this clone itself: Its antigen is still unknown. The input lacks base qualities; no much larger clone sits a single base away. The same CDR3 arises from other DNA sequences in this sample as well.

Rearrangement joined TRBV5-1 to TRBJ2-6; the junction holds 9 bases that match TRBD1. The receptor's source is a human donor with chronic lymphocytic leukemia. The starting material was PBMCs, obtained after 24 months of ibrutinib treatment. The CDR3 in this case is CASSRTGAGANVLTF. DNA sequence: TGCGCCAGCAGCAGGACAGGGGCTGGGGCCAACGTCCTGACTTTC.